This TCR beta chain was sequenced in a study of OX40 agonist ivuxolimab in advanced cancers. About the investigation overall: Ivuxolimab was an agonistic, fully human IgG2 monoclonal antibody directed against OX40 (CD134), a costimulatory receptor. The purpose of peripheral TCRbeta sequencing was to test whether ivuxolimab changed TCR sequence diversity and led to clonal T-cell expansion. Among the approximately 54 dose-escalation patients, 19 had hepatocellular carcinoma, roughly 15 melanoma, 9 renal cell carcinoma and 9 head and neck cancer. Partial responses occurred in three dose-escalation patients, of whom one had hepatocellular carcinoma and two had cutaneous melanoma. The monotherapy dose-escalation portion (N of about 57 patients) of the phase I ivuxolimab trial is reported in the paper. In the dose-escalation cohort, approximately 83% of patients were male, and the mean age was approximately 60 years with a range of roughly 20 to 79. Intravenous ivuxolimab was administered to patients every 2 weeks at six dose levels: 0.01, 0.1, 0.3, 1.5, 3 and 10 mg/kg. Patients were allowed to have had prior anti-PD-1, anti-PD-L1 or anti-CTLA-4 therapy, and approximately 40% of the dose-escalation patients had previously received checkpoint inhibitors. Findings and caveats that apply to the study as a whole: After ivuxolimab, more expanded clones were found on average in CD8+ T cells than in CD4+ T cells. Antigen specificity was not determined for the clonally expanded peripheral T cells. Low levels of normalized T-cell clonal expansion were also seen in some patients who did not respond. At doses of 0.1 to 3.0 mg/kg, clonal expansion of both CD4+ and CD8+ T cells in blood was seen between baseline and week 6. In the 0.1-3.0 mg/kg groups, partial responders were among the patients with the lowest normalized peripheral clonal expansion, particularly in CD8+ T cells.

Concerning this clone itself: The clone's antigen remains unknown. No base quality information exists; no much larger clone differs at one position.

Patients with a history of autoimmune disease or receiving systemic immunosuppression were excluded from the trial. Peripheral blood for TCR sequencing was collected from all dose cohorts at baseline, on cycle 4 day 1, and on cycle 7 day 1. The samples were drawn from a first-in-human, open-label, multicenter phase I dose-escalation trial of ivuxolimab. The trial enrolled adults with locally advanced or metastatic head and neck squamous cell, hepatocellular, melanoma or renal cell carcinoma. Before TCR sequencing, CD4+ T cells and CD8+ T cells were sorted from peripheral blood as separate populations. Genomic DNA was extracted from sorted cells for sequencing of the TCRbeta CDR3 region. The immunoSEQ Assay was used to sequence the TCRbeta CDR3 regions. Held by TCRdb, this immuneACCESS table contains in-frame sequences only and omits some clones. Under half of the omission traces to an unresolved V gene where checked; the cause of the rest is unknown. This sample lists roughly 79,000 clones; roughly 90% were detected once. The ten top clones hold 0.53% of the sample.

The germline V and J ends show losses of 0 bases and 5 bases respectively, and no gene match explains 8 bases of the junction. CDR1 and CDR2 were assigned from the germline V gene as SGHDT and YYEEEE. The CDR3 runs 16 amino acids, cysteine and phenylalanine included. CDR3 DNA is the only sequence kept; it has 48 bases, read in frame from the first base. The clonotype was recovered from an adult with an advanced solid tumor such as melanoma, head and neck, liver or kidney cancer. Recombination linked TRBV5-6 to TRBJ1-1, with TRBD1 matching 9 junction bases. This sample comprised CD4+ or CD8+ T cells sorted from blood, obtained in a trial of the OX40 agonist ivuxolimab. The DNA reads as follows: TGTGCCAGCAGCTTGGAATTCAGGACAGGGGTTACTGAAGCTTTCTTT. The translation is CASSLEFRTGVTEAFF.